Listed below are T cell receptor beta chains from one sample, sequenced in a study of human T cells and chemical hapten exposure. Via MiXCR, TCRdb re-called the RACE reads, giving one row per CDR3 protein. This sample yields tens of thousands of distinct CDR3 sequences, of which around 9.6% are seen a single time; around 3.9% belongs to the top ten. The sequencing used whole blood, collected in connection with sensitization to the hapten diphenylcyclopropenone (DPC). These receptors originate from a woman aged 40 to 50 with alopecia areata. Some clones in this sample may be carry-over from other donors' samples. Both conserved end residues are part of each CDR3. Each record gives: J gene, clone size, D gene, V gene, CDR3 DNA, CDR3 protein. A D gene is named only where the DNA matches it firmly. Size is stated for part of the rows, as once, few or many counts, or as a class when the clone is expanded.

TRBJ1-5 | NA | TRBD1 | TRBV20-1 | TGCAGTGCGGTCCGACAGGGGGGAAACAATCAGCCCCAGCATTTT | CSAVRQGGNNQPQHF
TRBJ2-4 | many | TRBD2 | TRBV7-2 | TGTGCCAGCACCAGCGGGGGGGCCGGCAAAAACATTCAGTACTTC | CASTSGGAGKNIQYF
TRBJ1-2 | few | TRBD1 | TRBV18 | TGTGCCAGCTCACCAAAGGGTGCGGCGGCAGGGGGCTTCGATGGCTACACCTTC | CASSPKGAAAGGFDGYTF
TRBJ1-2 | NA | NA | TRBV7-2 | TGTGCCAGCAGCCGTGCGGCAGGGGTCATATATGGCTACACCTTC | CASSRAAGVIYGYTF
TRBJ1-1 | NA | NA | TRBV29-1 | TGCAGCGTGGGGCTGGCCACGATGAACACTGAAGCTTTCTTT | CSVGLATMNTEAFF
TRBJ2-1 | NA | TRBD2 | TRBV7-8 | TGTGCCAGCAGCGGCGGACTAGCGGCGCTTTACAATGAGCAGTTCTTC | CASSGGLAALYNEQFF
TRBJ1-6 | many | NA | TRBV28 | TGTGCCAGCTCCCCGTGGGAGAGCTCCTATAATTCACCCCTCCACTTT | CASSPWESSYNSPLHF
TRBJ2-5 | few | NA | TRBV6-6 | TGTGCCAGCAGTCCTCCAAATCCAGAGACCCAGTACTTC | CASSPPNPETQYF
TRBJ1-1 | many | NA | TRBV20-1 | TGCAGTGCTAGCCCTTCCGGACCTTTGGGGACTGAAGCTTTCTTT | CSASPSGPLGTEAFF
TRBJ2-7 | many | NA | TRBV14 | TGTGCCAGCAGCCAGGGTCGAGGGGCCTACGAGCAGTACTTC | CASSQGRGAYEQYF
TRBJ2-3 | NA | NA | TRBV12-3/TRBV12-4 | TGTGCCAGCAGTTTTTACCGTAGCACAGATACGCAGTATTTT | CASSFYRSTDTQYF
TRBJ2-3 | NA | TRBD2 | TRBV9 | TGTGCCAGCAGCGTAGGGCTAGCGGGGGACGCGAGCACAGATACGCAGTATTTT | CASSVGLAGDASTDTQYF
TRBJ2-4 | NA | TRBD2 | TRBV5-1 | TGCGCCAGCAGCATCGGGACTAGGGCCAAAAACATTCAGTACTTC | CASSIGTRAKNIQYF
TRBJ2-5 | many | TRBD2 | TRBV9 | TGTGCCAGCAGCTCGTCGGGGGGGCAAGAGACCCAGTACTTC | CASSSSGGQETQYF
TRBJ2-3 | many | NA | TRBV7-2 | TGTGCCAGCAGCTTAGAAGCAGGGCCAACAGATACGCAGTATTTT | CASSLEAGPTDTQYF
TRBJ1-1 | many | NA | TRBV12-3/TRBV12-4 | TGTGCCAGCAGTCTCCGGGTTCAAGCTTTCTTT | CASSLRVQAFF
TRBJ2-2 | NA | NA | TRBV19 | TGTGCCAGTAGTTCTGCCCTAAGGGTGGAGACCGGGGAGCTGTTTTTT | CASSSALRVETGELFF
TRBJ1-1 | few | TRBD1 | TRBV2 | TGTGCCAGCCGCCATGGCAGGGGGACTGAAGCTTTCTTT | CASRHGRGTEAFF
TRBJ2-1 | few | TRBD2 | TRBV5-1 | TGCGCCAGCAGCGGGACTAGCGGACTCTACAATGAGCAGTTCTTC | CASSGTSGLYNEQFF
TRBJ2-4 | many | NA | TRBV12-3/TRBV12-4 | TGTGCCAGCAGCCCCCCGGGGGTAACCAAAAACATTCAGTACTTC | CASSPPGVTKNIQYF
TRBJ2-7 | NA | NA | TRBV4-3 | TGCGCCAGCAGCCAAGACTGGAGCTCCTACGAGCAGTACTTC | CASSQDWSSYEQYF
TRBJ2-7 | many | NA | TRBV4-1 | TGCGCCAGCAGCCAGGCGGGGTTAAATTACGAGCAGTACTTC | CASSQAGLNYEQYF
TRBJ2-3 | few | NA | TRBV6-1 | TGTGCCAGCAGGGAACCGGGCACAGATACGCAGTATTTT | CASREPGTDTQYF
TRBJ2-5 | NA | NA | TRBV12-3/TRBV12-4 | TGTGCCAGCAGTTTTGGGGGGAACCAAGAGACCCAGTACTTC | CASSFGGNQETQYF
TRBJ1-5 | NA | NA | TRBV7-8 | TGTGCCAGCAGCTTAGCGTATAAGGGCCCCCAGCATTTT | CASSLAYKGPQHF
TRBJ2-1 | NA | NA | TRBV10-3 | TGTGCCATCAGTGAGTCGATGATTATCCGTGGTGAGCAGTTCTTC | CAISESMIIRGEQFF
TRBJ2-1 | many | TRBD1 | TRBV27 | TGTGCCAGCAGTCCCCCCGGGACAGGGTTCTACAATGAGCAGTTCTTC | CASSPPGTGFYNEQFF
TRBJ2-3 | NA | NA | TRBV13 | TGTGCCAGCAGCCATTCAGTCGAGTGGAACACAGATACGCAGTATTTT | CASSHSVEWNTDTQYF
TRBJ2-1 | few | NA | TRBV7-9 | TGTGCCAGCAGCTTGGCCACCACCCCTCTGAGAGATGAGCAGTTCTTC | CASSLATTPLRDEQFF
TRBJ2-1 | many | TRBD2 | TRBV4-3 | TGCGCCAGCAGCTCCCGGGTGATGGCGGGGGGGCCCGGCTACAATGAGCAGTTCTTC | CASSSRVMAGGPGYNEQFF
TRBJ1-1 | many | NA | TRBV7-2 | TGTGCCAGCAGCTTAGCGGGGGTTAACACTGAAGCTTTCTTT | CASSLAGVNTEAFF
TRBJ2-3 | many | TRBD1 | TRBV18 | TGTGCCAGCTCTCCCGGGACAGGGAGGACAGATACGCAGTATTTT | CASSPGTGRTDTQYF
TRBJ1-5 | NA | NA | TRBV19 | TGTGCCAGTAGTATCTCAGGGGGCAATCAGCCCCAGCATTTT | CASSISGGNQPQHF
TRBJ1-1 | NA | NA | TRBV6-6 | TGTGCCAGCAGTCATTGGACGGCGAACACTGAAGCTTTCTTT | CASSHWTANTEAFF
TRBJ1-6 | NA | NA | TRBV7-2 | TGTGCCAGCAGCTTAGGGGGACGGATGAGCTCCTATAATTCACCCCTCCACTTT | CASSLGGRMSSYNSPLHF
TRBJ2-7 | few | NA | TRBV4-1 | TGCGCCAGCAGCCAAGATCAGGGGCCCTACTACGAGCAGTACTTC | CASSQDQGPYYEQYF
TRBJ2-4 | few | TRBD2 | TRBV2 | TGTGCCAGCAGTGAGGCTAGCGGGGGGGCCAAAAACATTCAGTACTTC | CASSEASGGAKNIQYF
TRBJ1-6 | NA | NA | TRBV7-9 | TGTGCCAGCAGCTTAGCGGCGGCGGGGAATTCACCCCTCCACTTT | CASSLAAAGNSPLHF
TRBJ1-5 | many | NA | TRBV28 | TGTGCCAGCAGTTACGTCCCCCAGGGTCAGCCCCAGCATTTT | CASSYVPQGQPQHF
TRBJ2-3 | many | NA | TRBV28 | TGTGCCAGCAGTTTAGGGGGTTGGGACACAGATACGCAGTATTTT | CASSLGGWDTDTQYF